This T cell receptor (beta chain) stems from a study of OX40 agonist ivuxolimab in advanced cancers. Assay used: immunoSEQ multiplex PCR; TCRdb lists only in-frame clones, some missing. Among 50,000 to 55,000 clones, more than 75% were seen once, and the ten largest hold roughly 3.9%. Trimming removed 1 base at V and 10 bases at J, with 8 bases between. From germline, CDR1 is GTSNPN and CDR2 SVGIG (reference sequence). CDR3 length: 11 residues. Autoimmune disease history or systemic immunosuppression meant exclusion. With baseline, cycle 4 day 1, and cycle 7 day 1 as timepoints, blood was sampled. This sample comprised CD4+ or CD8+ T cells sorted from blood, obtained in a trial of the OX40 agonist ivuxolimab. The clonotype was recovered from an adult with an advanced solid tumor such as melanoma, head and neck, liver or kidney cancer. The rearrangement uses TRBV30 and TRBJ2-1; D unresolved. CDR3: CAWSGNSEQFF. In DNA, the CDR3 is TGTGCCTGGAGTGGTAACTCCGAGCAGTTCTTC.